Given below is one T cell receptor (beta chain) in context. What antigen it recognizes has not been identified. Base qualities are not recorded, but no much larger clone differs from it by a single base. The data were obtained in a study of blood T cell repertoires in COVID-19 (dated by TCRdb to 2020 to 2022). About the full investigation: Samples from collaborators originated in the United States, Italy and Spain and spanned both the acute and convalescent phases of COVID-19. The material from the prospective study consisted of cDNA or gDNA derived from T cells, B-cell-depleted T cells, or PBMCs. The repertoires were released in a freely available public database meant as a resource for research on the immune response to SARS-CoV-2. Where available, HLA class I and class II types were taken from metadata supplied by the sample provider and were not determined by assay-based typing. Subjects who had been exposed to COVID-19, were actively infected with it, or had recovered from it provided the deeply sampled blood TCRbeta repertoires that made up the dataset. The samples were drawn from two sources: the first 160 participants of the ongoing ImmuneRACE study, and 1,000 to 1,500 subjects contributed by 6 global collaborators. Sample metadata almost always included a de-identified subject ID, COVID-19 status, age in years and sex. The study at large found these results: Clinical and demographic metadata were provided uncurated, with the amount varying by source and participant.

TCRbeta CDR3 regions were amplified from genomic DNA using the immunoSEQ Assay, a bias-controlled multiplex PCR. The authors' analysis ran thus. The number of nucleated cells in each sample was estimated by amplification of reference gene primers within the assay. Sequence reads were collapsed and filtered to measure the absolute abundance of every unique TCRbeta CDR3 rearrangement. For each sample, productive Simpson clonality was calculated as the square root of Simpson's diversity index across productive rearrangements. TCRdb provides this immuneACCESS table in a form limited to in-frame rearrangements. Some clones are lacking; in checked studies, under half of them reflect an unresolved V gene, and why the rest are absent is not known. Clone size and the V and J calls come from that table; the DNA yielded D and trimming. In all, the sample holds a few hundred thousand clones, and approximately 91% of those were seen once. The leading ten clones occupy approximately 1.3% of the sample.

In the prospective study, participants were roughly 18 to 100 years old, resided in about two dozen geographic areas of the United States, and were enrolled through a virtual design. In the prospective study, participants were assigned to cohorts based on the clinical history participants reported in a screening survey and a study questionnaire. Mobile phlebotomists in the prospective study collected whole blood, serum and a nasopharyngeal or oropharyngeal swab from every participant. Over an approximately 2-month period, participants in the prospective study had the option of providing additional blood draws and questionnaires. Before DNA extraction, blood samples from the prospective study were shipped at room temperature or frozen. The sequenced sample consisted of PBMCs or T cells enriched from blood (not recorded which). The clonotype originates from a human donor in a cohort exposed to, infected with or recovered from COVID-19 (not recorded which). The donor label of this sample is uncertain.

The nucleotides are TGTGCCAGCAGTTCCCAACGGGGCTACACCTTC. It encodes CASSSQRGYTF. The V and J genes are TRBV12-3 or TRBV12-4 and TRBJ1-2; the D gene identity is not certain. The CDR3 has 11 amino acids, counting the end cysteine and phenylalanine. Just CDR3 DNA is preserved here, 33 bases in frame from base 1. V is pared back by 4 bases and J by 8 bases, with 8 bases lying between the germline termini.